What follows are 29 T cell receptor beta chains derived from one specimen sequenced in a study of T cells in Graves' hyperthyroidism and ophthalmopathy. Template material for amplifying TCR beta CDR3 regions consisted of RNA transcripts. The TCR CDR3 was amplified in a first-round RT-PCR using the HTBI primer set. TCRdb re-analysed the multiplex PCR reads in MiXCR, keeping a single row per CDR3 protein. The sample gives some 350,000 distinct CDR3 sequences, about a sixth of which show up once; roughly 26% is in the top ten. Sequenced sample: blood. The receptors stem from a woman under 30 with Graves' hyperthyroidism that later progressed to Graves' ophthalmopathy.

This clonotype has at least ten counts. The rearrangement uses TRBV20-1 and TRBJ2-7; 9 nucleotides line up with TRBD1. The junction had 12 bases not matched to a gene; V was cut back by 6 bases and J by 3 bases. This CDR3 spans 15 amino acids. Looked up from germline, CDR1 is DFQATT and CDR2 is SNEGSKA (reference sequence). CDR3 protein: CSALLAGTGNYEQYF. The CDR3 region has the DNA TGCAGTGCCCTGCTTGCTGGGACAGGGAACTACGAGCAGTACTTC.

The table lists this clonotype with many counts. The chain is built from TRBV20-1 and TRBJ2-1; D might be TRBD2 (6 bases). CDR3 length equals 18 residues. CDR1 is DFQATT, CDR2 SNEGSKA, per germline (reference sequence). V was cut by 6 bases and J by 0 bases, with 24 bases left in between. CDR3 in amino acids: CSATGTELPIRSYNEQFF. CDR3 in DNA: TGCAGTGCAACCGGGACTGAGCTACCGATTCGCTCCTACAATGAGCAGTTCTTC.

This clonotype has at least ten counts. The CDR3, as DNA: TGTGCCAGCAGTTACAAGGGGCGGAGGACTGAAGCTTTCTTT. It is translated as CASSYKGRRTEAFF. This chain uses TRBV6-8 with TRBJ1-1, with a possible D match to TRBD1 (5 bases). The CDR3 is made up of 14 amino acids. Germline assignment: CDR1 MNHGY and CDR2 SAAAGT. V was clipped by 2 bases and J by 5 bases, with 12 bases between them.

Only a few counts were recorded for this clonotype. This chain links TRBV7-9 with TRBJ2-1; 9 bases are a match to TRBD2. The V segment lost 5 bases and the J segment 7 bases; nucleotides outside the gene matches: 12. This CDR3 contains 16 residues. Germline V gene sequence: CDR1 SEHNR, CDR2 FQNEAQ (reference sequence). CDR3 sequence: CASSRYSGSNENEQFF. The CDR3 region has the DNA TGTGCCAGCAGCAGGTATAGCGGGAGTAATGAAAATGAGCAGTTCTTC.

The rearrangement links TRBV11-2 to TRBJ2-3; the match to TRBD2 covers 10 bases. The length of the CDR3 is 15 residues. The V segment lost 5 bases and the J segment 8 bases; nucleotides outside the gene matches: 10. Germline CDR1 is SGHAT and CDR2 is FQNNGV. Here the CDR3 DNA reads TGTGCCAGCAGCCGCAAGCGGGAGGGTTTTGGTACGCAGTATTTT. As protein: CASSRKREGFGTQYF.

This clonotype was counted a few times. In DNA form, the CDR3 reads TGCAGTGCTAGACCTCCAGGGGGCCCCATTCGCGGGGCCAACGTCCTGACTTTC. It is translated as CSARPPGGPIRGANVLTF. The rearrangement links TRBV20-1 to TRBJ2-6; 8 bases agree with TRBD1. Trimming at V came to 2 bases and at J to 4 bases, leaving 13 bases not matched to a gene. Looked up from germline, CDR1 is DFQATT and CDR2 is SNEGSKA (reference sequence). The CDR3 is 18 residues long.

The chain has TRBV13 and TRBJ2-1, with 11 nucleotides matching TRBD1. The germline CDR1 and CDR2 sequences are PRHDT and FYEKMQ (reference sequence). J gave up 3 bases and V 5 bases, and 12 bases lay outside the gene matches. This CDR3 contains 18 residues. The CDR3 DNA follows: TGTGCCAGCAGCCCAAGTGTGGTGGGACAGGGGGACTACAATGAGCAGTTCTTC. Translated, it gives CASSPSVVGQGDYNEQFF.

This clonotype was counted between two and nine times. This chain connects TRBV9 to TRBJ1-5; no clear D gene. The CDR3 runs 15 residues. The germline V gene has CDR1 SGDLS and CDR2 YYNGEE. Trimming shortened V by 0 bases and J by 0 bases, and 7 bases separated the two germline ends. The CDR3: CASSVGGNSNQPQHF. The CDR3 DNA is TGTGCCAGCAGCGTAGGAGGGAATAGCAATCAGCCCCAGCATTTT.

This clonotype was seen at least ten times. The chain joins TRBV28 to TRBJ2-1; TRBD2 agrees at 14 bases. This CDR3 has 19 residues. In germline, CDR1 is MDHEN, CDR2 SYDVKM. The V gene end was trimmed by 5 bases and the J gene end by 2 bases; junction bases not matched to a gene: 11. The CDR3 DNA reads TGTGCCAGCAGTCCGCTCCCGAGGACTAGCGGGAGGACCTACAATGAGCAGTTCTTC. It specifies CASSPLPRTSGRTYNEQFF.

This clonotype has at least ten counts. This chain uses TRBV20-1 with TRBJ1-1, with a tentative D call TRBD1 (5 bases). The ends were cut back, 1 base at V and 1 base at J, with 10 bases in the middle. This CDR3 contains 14 residues. Germline V gene data show CDR1 as DFQATT and CDR2 as SNEGSKA (reference sequence). The CDR3 nucleotides read TGCAGTGCTAGAGCAAGCGGGGGGAACACTGAAGCTTTCTTT. It is translated as CSARASGGNTEAFF.

This chain uses TRBV3-1 with TRBJ1-4, with TRBD1 matching 7 bases. Trimming removed 7 bases from V and 5 bases from J; junction bases left unmatched: 4. Germline V gene lookup returns CDR1 LGHDT and CDR2 YNNKEL (reference sequence). The CDR3 totals 13 residues. Here the CDR3 DNA reads TGTGCCAGCACTGACAGGGCAAATGAAAAACTGTTTTTT. Its translation: CASTDRANEKLFF.

This rearrangement joins TRBV20-1 to TRBJ1-6, with no clear D. V was clipped by 0 bases and J by 17 bases, with 14 bases between them. Germline CDR1 reads DFQATT; CDR2 reads SNEGSKA (reference sequence). The CDR3 is 12 residues long. This CDR3 is CSARDSGSRVHF. The CDR3 nucleotides are TGCAGTGCTAGAGATTCCGGATCAAGAGTCCACTTT.

The rearrangement joins TRBV20-1 to TRBJ1-2; TRBD1 is a possible D gene (6 bases). The CDR3 sequence is 13 residues long. V shed 3 bases and J shed 4 bases, with 12 bases lying between them. CDR1 DFQATT and CDR2 SNEGSKA come from the germline V gene (reference sequence). The CDR3 sequence: CSARTAGAYGYTF. The CDR3, as DNA: TGCAGTGCTAGGACGGCAGGGGCCTATGGCTACACCTTC.

At least ten counts were recorded for this clonotype. The chain couples TRBV27 to TRBJ1-1, with 9 bases identical to TRBD1. Looked up from germline, CDR1 is MNHEY and CDR2 is SMNVEV (reference sequence). The CDR3 is 14 residues long. V lost 5 bases and J lost 9; bases outside the gene matches: 10. The CDR3 coding sequence is TGTGCCAGCAGTGGGCGGGGACAGGGAAGAAAAGCTTTCTTT. It is translated as CASSGRGQGRKAFF.

This clonotype was recorded a few times. The J gene is TRBJ1-4, the V gene TRBV20-1; D call uncertain. Trimming pared 1 base from V and 8 bases from J, leaving 11 bases between. The CDR3 extends over 13 amino acids. Germline-derived CDR1 and CDR2 are DFQATT and SNEGSKA (reference sequence). The CDR3 nucleotides read TGCAGTGCTAGAGGCCACGTTAGGGAAAAACTGTTTTTT. Protein product: CSARGHVREKLFF.

This clonotype turned up a few times. The V gene is TRBV30, the J gene TRBJ1-5; D remains ambiguous. This CDR3 region has 13 residues. Per germline, CDR1 GTSNPN and CDR2 SVGIG (reference sequence). Trimming pared 1 base from V and 0 bases from J, leaving 4 bases between. This chain's CDR3 is CAWSGNSNQPQHF. The CDR3, as DNA: TGTGCCTGGAGTGGGAATAGCAATCAGCCCCAGCATTTT.

The J gene is TRBJ2-4, the V gene TRBV27, with D possibly TRBD2 on 6 matching bases. The germline V gene has CDR1 MNHEY and CDR2 SMNVEV (reference sequence). CDR3 length: 15 residues. Trimming took 8 bases from V and 7 from J, leaving 21 bases between them. The CDR3 sequence is CASRPDILGRNIQYF. The DNA of the CDR3 is TGTGCCAGCCGACCTGACATCTTAGGGAGGAACATTCAGTACTTC.

The CDR3 DNA reads TGCGCCAGCAGCCGTAGCCCCCAGGGTTCTGATACGCAGTATTTT. This translates into CASSRSPQGSDTQYF. The chain employs TRBV5-1 and TRBJ2-3; tentatively, D is TRBD1 (5 bases). Germline V gene data show CDR1 as SGHRS and CDR2 as YFSETQ. The CDR3 totals 15 residues. Trimming left V 4 bases short and J 6 bases short, with 18 bases between. The whole variable domain, remainder taken from reference TRBV5-1 and TRBJ2-3, is KAGVTQTPRYLIKTRGQQVTLSCSPISGHRSVSWYQQTPGQGLQFLFEYFSETQRNKGNFPGRFSGRQFSNSRSEMNVSTLELGDSALYLCASSRSPQGSDTQYFGPGTRLTVL.

This chain connects TRBV5-5 to TRBJ2-1; D uncertain. V lost 1 base and J 6 bases, leaving 5 bases between the germline ends. The CDR3 sequence is 12 residues long. Germline V gene data show CDR1 as SGHKS and CDR2 as YYEKEE (reference sequence). The CDR3 nucleotides read TGTGCCAGCAGCTTGAAAGCCAATGAGCAGTTCTTC. Residues: CASSLKANEQFF.

The chain recombines TRBV9 with TRBJ2-1, with 13 nucleotides matching TRBD2. The CDR3 covers 16 residues. J lost 8 bases, V lost 3 bases, and 8 bases had no gene match. Per germline, CDR1 SGDLS and CDR2 YYNGEE. CDR3 DNA: TGTGCCAGCAGCGCCGAGGGACTAGCGGGAACCGATGAGCAGTTCTTC. It translates to CASSAEGLAGTDEQFF.

The sample holds a few counts of this clonotype. The rearrangement uses TRBV20-1 and TRBJ2-7; the D call may be TRBD1 or TRBD2 (5 bases each). This CDR3 is built from 16 residues. V was shortened by 0 bases and J by 5 bases, with 20 bases between the two germline ends. Germline CDR1 DFQATT, CDR2 SNEGSKA (reference sequence). The CDR3 nucleotides are TGCAGTGCTAGAGATTCACCGGGACCCTCCCCCCACGAGCAGTACTTC. It translates to CSARDSPGPSPHEQYF.

The chain combines TRBV19 with TRBJ2-1; D gene uncertain. V was clipped by 7 bases and J by 7 bases, with 11 bases between them. The germline gives CDR1 LNHDA, CDR2 SQIVND (reference sequence). This CDR3 comprises 12 residues. The CDR3 reads CASKGMGNEQFF. As DNA, the CDR3 is TGTGCCAGTAAGGGTATGGGGAATGAGCAGTTCTTC.

This clonotype was seen a single time. A read error may explain this, as a much larger clone is one base away. V and J are TRBV20-1 and TRBJ1-2; 11 nucleotides agree with TRBD1. The germline CDR1 and CDR2 sequences are DFQATT and SNEGSKA (reference sequence). With 3 bases clipped from V and 7 bases from J, the junction kept 7 bases outside the gene matches. The CDR3 totals 14 residues. CDR3 residues: CSASGGQGAFGYTF. Written as DNA, the CDR3 is TGCAGTGCTAGTGGCGGACAGGGGGCGTTTGGCTACACCTTC.

This clonotype was seen a few times. The rearrangement links TRBV13 to TRBJ2-7; no firm D call. The ends were cut back, 4 bases at V and 5 bases at J, with 15 bases in the middle. This CDR3 comprises 14 residues. Germline assignment: CDR1 PRHDT and CDR2 FYEKMQ (reference sequence). This CDR3 is CASSSWTSRDEQYF. DNA for the CDR3: TGTGCCAGCAGCTCCTGGACCTCAAGGGACGAGCAGTACTTC.

This clonotype appeared many times. This rearrangement joins TRBV7-8 to TRBJ2-5; TRBD2 is a possible D gene (5 bases). This CDR3 is built from 15 residues. Per the germline V gene, CDR1 is SGHVS and CDR2 is FQNEAQ. Trimming left V 3 bases short and J 5 bases short, with 16 bases between. This chain's CDR3 is CASSLTSSPTETQYF. CDR3 DNA: TGTGCCAGCAGCTTGACGTCTAGCCCGACCGAGACCCAGTACTTC.

In DNA, the CDR3 is TGCAGCGTTGACGGCTCGAACACCGGGGAGCTGTTTTTT. This sequence encodes CSVDGSNTGELFF. This sequence joins TRBV29-1 and TRBJ2-2; D is undetermined. Germline V lookup: CDR1 SQVTM, CDR2 ANQGSEA. This CDR3 has 13 residues. The V and J ends lost 3 bases and 0 bases respectively, with 5 bases between them.

The table lists this clonotype with a count of one. A read error may explain this, as a much larger clone is one base away. The genes are TRBV20-1 and TRBJ2-3; weak D call: TRBD2 (6 bases). Germline V gives CDR1 DFQATT, CDR2 SNEGSKA (reference sequence). Trimming cost V 5 bases and J 5 bases, with 29 bases left between them. The CDR3 length is 18 residues. In DNA, the CDR3 is TGCAGTGCTTCCCCAGGACCAGCGGGCCTACAACGTGAAGATACGCAGTATTTT. Its protein is CSASPGPAGLQREDTQYF.

The rearrangement links TRBV27 to TRBJ1-2; D is possibly TRBD1 (6 bases). The CDR3 runs 13 residues. Trimming took 1 base from V and 6 from J, leaving 9 bases between them. Germline V gene lookup returns CDR1 MNHEY and CDR2 SMNVEV (reference sequence). DNA for the CDR3: TGTGCCAGCAGTTTATTAACAGGGAATGGCTACACCTTC. Its protein product is CASSLLTGNGYTF.

This clonotype was recorded many times. The genes are TRBV3-1 and TRBJ2-7, with TRBD2 identical over 7 bases. There are 16 residues in the CDR3. Germline trimming cut 5 bases from V and 4 bases from J; bases unmatched to any gene: 14. Per the germline V gene, CDR1 is LGHDT and CDR2 is YNNKEL (reference sequence). CDR3 bases: TGTGCCAGCAGCGAGAATCGGCGCGGGAGAGCTTACGAGCAGTACTTC. It is translated as CASSENRRGRAYEQYF.